This T cell receptor (delta chain) was observed in a study of gamma-delta T cells after stem cell transplantation. TCRdb made new clone calls on the RT-PCR reads using CATT. This sample yields roughly 10,000 delta-chain clones, of which about 38% are seen a single time; roughly 2.9% belongs to the top ten. In its sample, this clone was seen once. Sequencing was carried out using gamma-delta T cells. The clonotype was recovered from a human donor. It is not recorded whose cells these are; they may come from a transplant donor.

This CDR3 is CALLYGGYAEGKLIF. The DNA for the CDR3 is TGTGCCTTACTATATGGGGGATACGCGGAGGGGAAACTCATCTTT. The rearrangement joins TRDV3 to TRDJ1; TRDD3 aligns across 11 bases. The CDR3 runs to 15 residues. V lost 3 bases to trimming and J lost 8 bases; unmatched junction nucleotides: 14. Germline V CDR1 and CDR2: TVYSNPD, GDNSRS (reference sequence).